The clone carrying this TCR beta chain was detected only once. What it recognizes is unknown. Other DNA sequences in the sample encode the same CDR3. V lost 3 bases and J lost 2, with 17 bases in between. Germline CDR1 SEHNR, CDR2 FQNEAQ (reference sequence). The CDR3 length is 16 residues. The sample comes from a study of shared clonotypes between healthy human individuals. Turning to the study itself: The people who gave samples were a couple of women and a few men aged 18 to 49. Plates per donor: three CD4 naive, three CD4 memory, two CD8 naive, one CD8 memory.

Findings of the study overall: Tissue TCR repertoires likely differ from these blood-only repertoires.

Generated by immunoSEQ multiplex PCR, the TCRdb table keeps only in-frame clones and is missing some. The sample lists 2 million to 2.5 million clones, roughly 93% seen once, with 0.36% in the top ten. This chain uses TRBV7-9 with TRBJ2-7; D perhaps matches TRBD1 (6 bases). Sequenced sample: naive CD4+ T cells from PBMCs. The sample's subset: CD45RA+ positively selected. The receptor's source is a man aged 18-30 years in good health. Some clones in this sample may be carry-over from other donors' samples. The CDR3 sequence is CASSLGLAGVPYEQYF. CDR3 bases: TGTGCCAGCAGCTTGGGTTTGGCAGGGGTCCCCTACGAGCAGTACTTC.